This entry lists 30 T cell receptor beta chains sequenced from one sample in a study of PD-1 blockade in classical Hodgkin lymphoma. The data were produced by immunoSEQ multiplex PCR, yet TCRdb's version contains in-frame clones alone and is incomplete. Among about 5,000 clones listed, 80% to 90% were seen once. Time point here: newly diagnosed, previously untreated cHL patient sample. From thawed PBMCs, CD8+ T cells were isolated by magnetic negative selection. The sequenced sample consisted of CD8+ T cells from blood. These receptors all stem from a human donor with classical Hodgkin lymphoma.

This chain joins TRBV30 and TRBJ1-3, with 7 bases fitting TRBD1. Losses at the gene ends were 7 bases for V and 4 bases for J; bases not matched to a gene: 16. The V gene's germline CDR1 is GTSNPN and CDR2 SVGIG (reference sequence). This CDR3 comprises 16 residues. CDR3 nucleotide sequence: TGTGCCTACCGGGATATAAGGGGGCAAGTGGGAAACACCATATATTTT. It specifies CAYRDIRGQVGNTIYF. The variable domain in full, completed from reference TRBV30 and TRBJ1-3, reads SQTIHQWPATLVQPVGSPLSLECTVEGTSNPNLYWYRQAAGRGLQLLFYSVGIGQISSEVPQNLSASRPQDRQFILSSKKLLLSDSGFYLCAYRDIRGQVGNTIYFGEGSWLTVV.

The CDR3 DNA reads as TGTGCCAGCAGCTTAGCGCCGGGGACCGTCGATACGCAGTATTTT. Amino acids: CASSLAPGTVDTQYF. The chain links TRBV11-1 to TRBJ2-3; D tentatively fits TRBD1 or TRBD2 (5 bases each). The CDR3 is made up of 15 amino acids. The germline V gene has CDR1 SGHAT and CDR2 FQDESV (reference sequence). Trimming pared 0 bases from V and 6 bases from J, leaving 13 bases between. Drawing the rest from reference TRBV11-1 and TRBJ2-3, the complete variable domain is EAEVAQSPRYKITEKSQAVAFWCDPISGHATLYWYRQILGQGPELLVQFQDESVVDDSQLPKDRFSAERLKGVDSTLKIQPAELGDSAMYLCASSLAPGTVDTQYFGPGTRLTVL.

Here the CDR3 DNA reads TGTGCCATCAGTGAGTCGGGCGGGAGGCTTCTAGACGAGCAGTACTTC. Its translation: CAISESGGRLLDEQYF. The chain combines TRBV10-3 with TRBJ2-7, with 8 bases matching TRBD2. Trimming removed 0 bases from V and 5 bases from J; junction bases left unmatched: 9. Germline V gene data show CDR1 as ENHRY and CDR2 as SYGVKD. CDR3 length equals 16 residues.

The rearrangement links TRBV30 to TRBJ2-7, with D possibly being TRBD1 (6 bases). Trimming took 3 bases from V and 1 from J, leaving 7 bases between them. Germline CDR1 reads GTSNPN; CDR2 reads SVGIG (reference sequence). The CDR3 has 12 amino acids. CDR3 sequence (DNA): TGTGCCTGGAGACAGGGATCCTACGAGCAGTACTTC. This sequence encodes CAWRQGSYEQYF.

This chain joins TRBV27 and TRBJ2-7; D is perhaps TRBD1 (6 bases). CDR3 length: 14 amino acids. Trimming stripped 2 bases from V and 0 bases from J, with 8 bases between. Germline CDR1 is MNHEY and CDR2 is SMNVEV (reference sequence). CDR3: CASSLRTASYEQYF. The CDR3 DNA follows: TGTGCCAGCAGTTTACGGACAGCCTCCTACGAGCAGTACTTC.

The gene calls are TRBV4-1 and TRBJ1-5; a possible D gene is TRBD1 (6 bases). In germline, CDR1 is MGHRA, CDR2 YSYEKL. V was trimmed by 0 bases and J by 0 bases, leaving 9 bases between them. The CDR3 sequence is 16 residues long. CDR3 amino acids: CASSQDDRNSNQPQHF. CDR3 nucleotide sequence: TGCGCCAGCAGCCAAGACGACAGGAATAGCAATCAGCCCCAGCATTTT.

The CDR3 is CASMGGAYNEQFF. CDR3 nucleotide sequence: TGTGCCAGCATGGGGGGTGCCTACAATGAGCAGTTCTTC. V is TRBV9 and J is TRBJ2-1; TRBD2 might be the D (6 bases). This CDR3 has 13 amino acids. V lost 6 bases and J lost 2, with 9 bases in between. Germline CDR1 reads SGDLS; CDR2 reads YYNGEE.

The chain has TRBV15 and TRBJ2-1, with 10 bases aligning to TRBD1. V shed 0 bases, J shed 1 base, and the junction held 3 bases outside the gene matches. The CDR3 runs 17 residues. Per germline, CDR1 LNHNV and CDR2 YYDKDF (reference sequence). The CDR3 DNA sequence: TGTGCCACCAGCAGAGAAGTGGGACAGGGGTCCTACAATGAGCAGTTCTTC. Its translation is CATSREVGQGSYNEQFF.

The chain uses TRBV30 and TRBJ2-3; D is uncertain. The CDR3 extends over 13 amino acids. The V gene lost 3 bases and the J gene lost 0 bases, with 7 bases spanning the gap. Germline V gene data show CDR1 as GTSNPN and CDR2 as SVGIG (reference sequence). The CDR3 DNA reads TGTGCCTGGAGGGCCTTTAGCACAGATACGCAGTATTTT. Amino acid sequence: CAWRAFSTDTQYF.

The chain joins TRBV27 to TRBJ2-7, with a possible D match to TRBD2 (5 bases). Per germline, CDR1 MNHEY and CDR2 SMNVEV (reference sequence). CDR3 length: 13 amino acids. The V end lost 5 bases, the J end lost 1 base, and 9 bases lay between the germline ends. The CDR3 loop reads CASSRPGSYEQYF. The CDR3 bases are TGTGCCAGCAGTCGCCCGGGGTCCTACGAGCAGTACTTC.

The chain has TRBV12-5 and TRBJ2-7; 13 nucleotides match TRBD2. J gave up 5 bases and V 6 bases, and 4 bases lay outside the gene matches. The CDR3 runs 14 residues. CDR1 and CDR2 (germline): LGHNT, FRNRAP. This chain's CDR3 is CASGLGTSGNEQYF. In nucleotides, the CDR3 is TGTGCTAGTGGACTAGGGACTAGCGGGAACGAGCAGTACTTC.

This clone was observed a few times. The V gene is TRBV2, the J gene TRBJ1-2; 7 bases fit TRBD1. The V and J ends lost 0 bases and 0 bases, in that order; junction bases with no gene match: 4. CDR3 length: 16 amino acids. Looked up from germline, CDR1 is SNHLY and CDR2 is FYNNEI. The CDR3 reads CASSEARTGANYGYTF. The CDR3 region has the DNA TGTGCCAGCAGTGAAGCAAGAACAGGGGCTAACTATGGCTACACCTTC.

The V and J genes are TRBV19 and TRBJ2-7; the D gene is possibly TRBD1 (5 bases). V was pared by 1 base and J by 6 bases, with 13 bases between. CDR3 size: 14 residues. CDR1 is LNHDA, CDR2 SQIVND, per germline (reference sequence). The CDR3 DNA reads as TGTGCCAGTAGTATAGGTGGGGCAGGACCCGAGCAGTACTTC. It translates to CASSIGGAGPEQYF. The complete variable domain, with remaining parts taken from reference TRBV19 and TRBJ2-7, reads DGGITQSPKYLFRKEGQNVTLSCEQNLNHDAMYWYRQDPGQGLRLIYYSQIVNDFQKGDIAEGYSVSREKKESFPLTVTSAQKNPTAFYLCASSIGGAGPEQYFGPGTRLTVT.

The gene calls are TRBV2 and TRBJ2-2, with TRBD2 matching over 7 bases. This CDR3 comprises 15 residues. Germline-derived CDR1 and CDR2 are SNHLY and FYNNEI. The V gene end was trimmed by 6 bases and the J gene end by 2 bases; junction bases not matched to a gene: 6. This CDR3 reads CASRDPGLNTGELFF. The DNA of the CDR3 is TGTGCCAGCAGAGATCCGGGACTAAACACCGGGGAGCTGTTTTTT.

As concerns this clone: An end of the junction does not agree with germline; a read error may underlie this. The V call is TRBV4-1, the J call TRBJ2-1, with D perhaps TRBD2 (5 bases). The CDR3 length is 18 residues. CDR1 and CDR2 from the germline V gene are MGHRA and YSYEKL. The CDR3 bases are TGCGCCAGCAGCCCCTTTTACATCGCGGCGGGCACCTACAGTGAGCAGTTCTTC. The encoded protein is CASSPFYIAAGTYSEQFF.

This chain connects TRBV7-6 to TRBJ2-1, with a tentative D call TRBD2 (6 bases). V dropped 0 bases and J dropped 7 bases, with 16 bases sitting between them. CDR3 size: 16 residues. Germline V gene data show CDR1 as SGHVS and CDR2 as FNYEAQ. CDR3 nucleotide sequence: TGTGCCAGCAGCTTAGCGCTAGCGCAGGGTTGGAATGAGCAGTTCTTC. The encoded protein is CASSLALAQGWNEQFF.

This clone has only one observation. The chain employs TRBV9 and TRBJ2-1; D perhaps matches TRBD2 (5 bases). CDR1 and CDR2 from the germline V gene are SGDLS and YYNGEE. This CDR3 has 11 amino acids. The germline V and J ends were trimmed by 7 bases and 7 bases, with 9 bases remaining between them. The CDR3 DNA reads TGTGCCAGCGGGAGTAGTAATGAGCAGTTCTTC. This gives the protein CASGSSNEQFF.

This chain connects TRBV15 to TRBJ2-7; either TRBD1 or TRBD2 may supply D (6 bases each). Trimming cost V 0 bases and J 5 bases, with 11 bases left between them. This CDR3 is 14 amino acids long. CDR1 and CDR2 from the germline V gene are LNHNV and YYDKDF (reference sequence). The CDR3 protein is CATSREFGGNEQYF. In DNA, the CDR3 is TGTGCCACCAGCAGAGAGTTCGGGGGCAACGAGCAGTACTTC.

The CDR3 bases are TGTGCCAGCAGCCCGGGGGCACGATACTCTGGAAACACCATATATTTT. It is translated as CASSPGARYSGNTIYF. This chain connects TRBV7-9 to TRBJ1-3; TRBD1 might be the D (6 bases). The germline V gene has CDR1 SEHNR and CDR2 FQNEAQ (reference sequence). Between the trimmed V and J ends, which lost 5 bases and 0 bases, there was a span of 14 bases. This CDR3 is built from 16 residues.

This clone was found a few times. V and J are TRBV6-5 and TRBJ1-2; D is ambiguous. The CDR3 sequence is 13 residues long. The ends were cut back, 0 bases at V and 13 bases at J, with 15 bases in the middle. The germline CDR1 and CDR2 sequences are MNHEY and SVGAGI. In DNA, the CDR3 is TGTGCCAGCAGTTACTCGATTCTGAGGTCCCGCACCTTC. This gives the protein CASSYSILRSRTF.

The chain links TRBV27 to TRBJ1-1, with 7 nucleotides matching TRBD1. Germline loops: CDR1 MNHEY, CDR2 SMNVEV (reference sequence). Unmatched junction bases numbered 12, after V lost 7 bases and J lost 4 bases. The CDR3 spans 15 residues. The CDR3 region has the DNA TGTGCCAGCAACCTCAGGGGGATGGACGCCACTGAAGCTTTCTTT. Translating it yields CASNLRGMDATEAFF.

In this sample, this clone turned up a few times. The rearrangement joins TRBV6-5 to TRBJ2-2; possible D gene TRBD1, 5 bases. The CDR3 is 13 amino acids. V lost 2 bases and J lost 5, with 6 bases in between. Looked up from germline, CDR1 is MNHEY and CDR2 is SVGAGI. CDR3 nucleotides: TGTGCCAGCAGTTACCGACAGACCGGGGAGCTGTTTTTT. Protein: CASSYRQTGELFF.

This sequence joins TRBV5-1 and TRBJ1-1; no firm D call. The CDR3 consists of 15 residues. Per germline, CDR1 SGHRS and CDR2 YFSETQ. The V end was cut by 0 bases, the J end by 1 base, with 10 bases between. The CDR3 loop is CASSLVAKPNTEAFF. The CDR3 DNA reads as TGCGCCAGCAGCTTGGTAGCCAAGCCGAACACTGAAGCTTTCTTT. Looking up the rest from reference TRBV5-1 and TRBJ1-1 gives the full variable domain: KAGVTQTPRYLIKTRGQQVTLSCSPISGHRSVSWYQQTPGQGLQFLFEYFSETQRNKGNFPGRFSGRQFSNSRSEMNVSTLELGDSALYLCASSLVAKPNTEAFFGQGTRLTVV.

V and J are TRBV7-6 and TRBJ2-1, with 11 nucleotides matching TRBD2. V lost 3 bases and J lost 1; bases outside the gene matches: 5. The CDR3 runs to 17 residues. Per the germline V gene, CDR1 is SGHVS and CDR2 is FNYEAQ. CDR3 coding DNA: TGTGCCAGCAGCTTCCTTAGCGGGGGGGAGTCCTACAATGAGCAGTTCTTC. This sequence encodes CASSFLSGGESYNEQFF.

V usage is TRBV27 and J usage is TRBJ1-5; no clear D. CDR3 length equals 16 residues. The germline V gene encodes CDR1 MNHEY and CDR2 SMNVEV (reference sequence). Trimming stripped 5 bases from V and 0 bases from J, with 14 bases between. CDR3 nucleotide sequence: TGTGCCAGCAGTGGAGCGCCAGCACCTAGCAATCAGCCCCAGCATTTT. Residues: CASSGAPAPSNQPQHF.

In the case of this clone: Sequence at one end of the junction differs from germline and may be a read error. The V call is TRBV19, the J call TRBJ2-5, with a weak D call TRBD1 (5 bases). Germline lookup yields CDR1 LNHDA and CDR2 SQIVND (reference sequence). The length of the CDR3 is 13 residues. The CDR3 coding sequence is TGTGCCAGTAGTATAGGGGGTACAGGACCCGTGGACTTC. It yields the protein CASSIGGTGPVDF.

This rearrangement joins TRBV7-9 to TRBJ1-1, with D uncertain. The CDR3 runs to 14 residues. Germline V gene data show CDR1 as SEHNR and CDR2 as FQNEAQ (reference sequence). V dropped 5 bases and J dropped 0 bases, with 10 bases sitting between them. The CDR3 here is CASSPISMNTEAFF. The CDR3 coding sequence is TGTGCCAGCAGCCCTATCTCTATGAACACTGAAGCTTTCTTT.

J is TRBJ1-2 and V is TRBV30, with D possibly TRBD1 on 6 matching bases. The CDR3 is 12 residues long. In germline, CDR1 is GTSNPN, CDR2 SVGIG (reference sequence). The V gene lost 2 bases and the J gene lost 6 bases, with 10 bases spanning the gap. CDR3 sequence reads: CAWSLQGNGYTF. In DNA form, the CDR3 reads TGTGCCTGGAGTTTACAGGGTAATGGCTACACCTTC.

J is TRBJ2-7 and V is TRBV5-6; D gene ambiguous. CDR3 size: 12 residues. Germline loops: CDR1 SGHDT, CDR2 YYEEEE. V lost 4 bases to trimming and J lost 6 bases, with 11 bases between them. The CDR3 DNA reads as TGTGCCAGCAGCCGAGGCAGAGGCGAGCAGTACTTC. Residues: CASSRGRGEQYF.

The DNA for the CDR3 is TGTGCCAGCAGCTCACTCCGGGACCGCTCCTACGAGCAGTACTTC. It translates to CASSSLRDRSYEQYF. The genes are TRBV7-2 and TRBJ2-7; D could derive from TRBD1 or TRBD2 (5 bases each). V dropped 4 bases and J dropped 0 bases, with 13 bases sitting between them. From germline, CDR1 is SGHTA and CDR2 FQGNSA. This CDR3 has 15 amino acids.